This TCR beta chain was recovered during a study of blood T cells in healthy people across ages. CDR3 length: 15 amino acids. Trimming removed 0 bases from V and 4 bases from J; junction bases left unmatched: 5. Germline V gene lookup returns CDR1 DFQATT and CDR2 SNEGSKA (reference sequence). Each sample had at least 6 million PBMCs isolated. About this clonotype: Its antigen remains unknown.

Points from the study as a whole: Donor CMV status was unknown, possibly confounding expanded clonotype changes. Older age went with lower TCR beta diversity per million T cells, in a roughly linear way.

Combining a sample-barcoded 5' primer with a J-beta primer mix, a second PCR ran for about 7 to 11 cycles. One entry per CDR3 protein results from TCRdb running MiXCR on the 5' RACE reads. This table holds under 2 million distinct CDR3 sequences, around 35% found once. V gene TRBV20-1 combines with J gene TRBJ2-1, with 8 positions matching TRBD2. The sequenced sample was blood. This TCR was sampled from a woman aged 30 to 39 in good health. CDR3 nucleotides: TGCAGTGCTAGAGATCGAGGCGGGGGGTACAATGAGCAGTTCTTC. Translated: CSARDRGGGYNEQFF.